A single T cell receptor beta chain is shown here with its context. No antigen is known for it. The data are from a study of T cell responses to AZD1222 COVID-19 vaccine. Study summary: Pooled samples include second doses given at about 4 or 12 weeks. The study, taken as a whole, reports: Breadth and depth of Spike-specific TCRs rose after two AZD1222 doses. Recipients of AZD1222 seropositive at baseline numbered only five or six. Close to half of spike-specific TCRs reportedly recognize unmutated variant regions.

Only in-frame clones appear in the TCRdb table, and some are missing; sequencing was by immunoSEQ multiplex PCR. The data hold around 160,000 clones, with 94% observed a single time. Germline loops: CDR1 LNHDA, CDR2 SQIVND (reference sequence). The CDR3 extends over 14 amino acids. Germline trimming cut 8 bases from V and 5 bases from J; bases unmatched to any gene: 3. The starting material was peripheral blood, obtained on day 0 of AZD1222 vaccination. The chain combines TRBV19 with TRBJ1-6, with 10 bases matching TRBD1. This TCR derives from an adult in good health. CDR3 coding DNA: TGTGCCAGTGGGGACAGGGGACATAATTCACCCCTCCACTTT. This gives the protein CASGDRGHNSPLHF.